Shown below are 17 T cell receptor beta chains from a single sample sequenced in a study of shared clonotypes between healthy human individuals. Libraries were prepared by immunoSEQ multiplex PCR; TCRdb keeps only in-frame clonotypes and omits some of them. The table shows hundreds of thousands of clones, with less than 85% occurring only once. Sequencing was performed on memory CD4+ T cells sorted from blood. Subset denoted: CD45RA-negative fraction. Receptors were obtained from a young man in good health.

This CDR3 is CASRNSRDKSLHEQYF. CDR3 sequence (DNA): TGTGCCAGCAGAAACTCCCGGGACAAAAGCCTCCACGAGCAGTACTTC. The rearrangement links TRBV2 to TRBJ2-7; tentative D call: TRBD1 (6 bases). Germline V gene sequence: CDR1 SNHLY, CDR2 FYNNEI. This CDR3 region has 16 residues. V lost 6 bases to trimming and J lost 5 bases, with 23 bases between them.

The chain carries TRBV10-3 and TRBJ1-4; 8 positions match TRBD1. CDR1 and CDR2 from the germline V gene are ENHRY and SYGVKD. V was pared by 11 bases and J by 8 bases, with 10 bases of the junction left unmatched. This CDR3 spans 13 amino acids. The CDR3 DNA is TGTGCCGCCCAGGACAGGGCCCAAGAAAAACTGTTTTTT. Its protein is CAAQDRAQEKLFF.

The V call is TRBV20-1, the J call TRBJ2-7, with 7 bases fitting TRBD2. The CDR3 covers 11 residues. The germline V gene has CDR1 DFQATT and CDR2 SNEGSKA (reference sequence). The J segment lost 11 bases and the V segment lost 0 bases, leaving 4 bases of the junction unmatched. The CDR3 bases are TGCAGTGCTAGAGATCATCGGGAGGAGTACTTC. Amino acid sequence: CSARDHREEYF.

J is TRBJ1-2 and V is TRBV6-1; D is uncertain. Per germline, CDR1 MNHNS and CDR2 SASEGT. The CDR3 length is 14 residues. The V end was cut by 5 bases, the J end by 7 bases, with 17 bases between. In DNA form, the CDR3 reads TGTGCCAGCAGTACCAAACCGGACGCTGGTGGCTACACCTTC. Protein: CASSTKPDAGGYTF.

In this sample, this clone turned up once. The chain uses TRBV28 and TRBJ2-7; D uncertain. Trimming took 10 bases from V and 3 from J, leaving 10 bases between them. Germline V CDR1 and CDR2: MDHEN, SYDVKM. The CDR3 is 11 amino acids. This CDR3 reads CATTLNYEQYF. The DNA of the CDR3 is TGTGCCACTACACTCAACTACGAGCAGTACTTC.

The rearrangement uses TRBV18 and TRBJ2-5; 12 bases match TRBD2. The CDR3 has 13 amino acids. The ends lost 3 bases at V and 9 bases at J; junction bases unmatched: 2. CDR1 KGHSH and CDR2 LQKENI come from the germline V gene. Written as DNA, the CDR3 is TGTGCCAGCTCACCTGGGACTAGCGGGTCCCAGTACTTC. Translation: CASSPGTSGSQYF.

In nucleotides, the CDR3 is TGCAGCCCCGACGAAGGCTACACCTTC. It encodes CSPDEGYTF. V is TRBV20-1 and J is TRBJ1-2; D is uncertain. This CDR3 is 9 amino acids long. The V gene's germline CDR1 is DFQATT and CDR2 SNEGSKA (reference sequence).

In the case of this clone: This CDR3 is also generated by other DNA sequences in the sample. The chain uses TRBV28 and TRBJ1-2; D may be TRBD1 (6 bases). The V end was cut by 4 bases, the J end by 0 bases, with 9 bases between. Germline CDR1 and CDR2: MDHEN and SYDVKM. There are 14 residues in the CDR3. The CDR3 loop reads CASSSQGTNYGYTF. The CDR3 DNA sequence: TGTGCCAGCAGTTCGCAGGGGACTAACTATGGCTACACCTTC.

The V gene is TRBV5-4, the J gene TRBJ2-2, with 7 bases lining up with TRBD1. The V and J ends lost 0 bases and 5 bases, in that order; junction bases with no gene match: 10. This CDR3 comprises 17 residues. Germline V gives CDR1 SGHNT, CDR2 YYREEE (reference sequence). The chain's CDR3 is CASSLAGRGQSTGELFF. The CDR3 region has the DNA TGTGCCAGCAGCTTGGCGGGCAGGGGACAGAGTACCGGGGAGCTGTTTTTT.

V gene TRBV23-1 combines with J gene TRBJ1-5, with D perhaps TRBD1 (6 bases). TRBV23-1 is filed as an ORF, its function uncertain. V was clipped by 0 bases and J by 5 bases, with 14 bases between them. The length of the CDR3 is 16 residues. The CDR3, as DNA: TGCGCCAGCAGTCAATCAAACAGGGTCGACTATCAGCCCCAGCATTTT. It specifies CASSQSNRVDYQPQHF.

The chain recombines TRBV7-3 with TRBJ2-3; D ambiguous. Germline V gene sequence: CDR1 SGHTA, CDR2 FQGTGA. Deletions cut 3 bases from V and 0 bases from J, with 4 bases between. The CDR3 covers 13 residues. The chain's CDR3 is CASSFDSTDTQYF. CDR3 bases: TGTGCCAGCAGCTTTGACAGCACAGATACGCAGTATTTT.

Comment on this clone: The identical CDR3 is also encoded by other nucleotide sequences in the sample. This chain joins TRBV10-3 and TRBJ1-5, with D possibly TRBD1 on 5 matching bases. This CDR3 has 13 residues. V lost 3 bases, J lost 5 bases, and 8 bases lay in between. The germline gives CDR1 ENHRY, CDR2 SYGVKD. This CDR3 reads CAISEDRDQPQHF. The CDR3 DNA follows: TGTGCCATCAGTGAAGACAGAGATCAGCCCCAGCATTTT.

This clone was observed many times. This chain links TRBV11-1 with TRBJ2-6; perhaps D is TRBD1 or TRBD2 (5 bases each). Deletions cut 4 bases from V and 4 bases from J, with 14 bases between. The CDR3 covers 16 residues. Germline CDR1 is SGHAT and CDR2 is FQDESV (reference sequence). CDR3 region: CASSSWDGTGANVLTF. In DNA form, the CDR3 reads TGTGCCAGCAGCTCTTGGGACGGTACCGGGGCCAACGTCCTGACTTTC.

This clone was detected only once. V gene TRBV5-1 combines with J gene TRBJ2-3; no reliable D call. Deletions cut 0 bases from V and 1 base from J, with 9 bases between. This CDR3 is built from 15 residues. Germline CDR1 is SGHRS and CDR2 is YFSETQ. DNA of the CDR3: TGCGCCAGCAGCTTGGGGGTTAGAGGCACAGATACGCAGTATTTT. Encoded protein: CASSLGVRGTDTQYF.

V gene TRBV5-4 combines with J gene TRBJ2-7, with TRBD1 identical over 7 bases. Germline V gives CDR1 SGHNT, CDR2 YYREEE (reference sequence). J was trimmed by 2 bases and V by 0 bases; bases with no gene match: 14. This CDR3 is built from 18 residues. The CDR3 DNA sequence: TGTGCCAGCAGCTTGGGGGGCTACAGGGGTAAAACGGCCTACGAGCAGTACTTC. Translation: CASSLGGYRGKTAYEQYF.

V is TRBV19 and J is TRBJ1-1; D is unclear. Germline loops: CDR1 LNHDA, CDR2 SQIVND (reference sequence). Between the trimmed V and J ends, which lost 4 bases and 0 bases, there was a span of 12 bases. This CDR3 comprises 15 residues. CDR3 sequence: CASSTYPAVNTEAFF. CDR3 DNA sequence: TGTGCCAGTAGTACCTATCCCGCAGTGAACACTGAAGCTTTCTTT.

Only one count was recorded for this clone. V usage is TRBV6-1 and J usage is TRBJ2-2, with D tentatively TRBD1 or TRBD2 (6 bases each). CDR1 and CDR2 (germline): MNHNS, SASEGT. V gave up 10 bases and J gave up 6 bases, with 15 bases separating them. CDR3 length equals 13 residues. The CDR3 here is CATARGGPGELFF. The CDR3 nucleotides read TGTGCCACCGCCAGAGGGGGGCCCGGGGAGCTGTTTTTT.